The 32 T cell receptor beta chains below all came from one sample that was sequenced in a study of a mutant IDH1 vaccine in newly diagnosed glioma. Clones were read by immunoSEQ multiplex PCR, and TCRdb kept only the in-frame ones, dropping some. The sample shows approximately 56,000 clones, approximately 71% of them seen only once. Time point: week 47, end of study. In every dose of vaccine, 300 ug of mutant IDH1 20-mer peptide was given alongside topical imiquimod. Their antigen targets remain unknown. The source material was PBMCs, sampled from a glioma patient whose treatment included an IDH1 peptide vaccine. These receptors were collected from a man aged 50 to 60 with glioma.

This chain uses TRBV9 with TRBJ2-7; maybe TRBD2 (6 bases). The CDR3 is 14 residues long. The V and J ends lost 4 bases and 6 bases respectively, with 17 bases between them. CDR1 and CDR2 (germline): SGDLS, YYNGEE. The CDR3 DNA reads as TGTGCCAGCAGCCCCCCCGGACTACACGGCGAGCAGTACTTC. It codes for CASSPPGLHGEQYF.

CDR3 DNA: TGTGCCAGTAGTACCCGACAGGGGGCTAGGCAGCCCCAGCATTTT. It codes for CASSTRQGARQPQHF. The V and J genes are TRBV19 and TRBJ1-5; 10 bases line up with TRBD1. Germline trimming cut 4 bases from V and 7 bases from J; bases unmatched to any gene: 7. The CDR3 spans 15 residues. Per the germline V gene, CDR1 is LNHDA and CDR2 is SQIVND (reference sequence). Combining the CDR3 with reference TRBV19 and TRBJ1-5 gives the whole variable domain DGGITQSPKYLFRKEGQNVTLSCEQNLNHDAMYWYRQDPGQGLRLIYYSQIVNDFQKGDIAEGYSVSREKKESFPLTVTSAQKNPTAFYLCASSTRQGARQPQHFGDGTRLSIL.

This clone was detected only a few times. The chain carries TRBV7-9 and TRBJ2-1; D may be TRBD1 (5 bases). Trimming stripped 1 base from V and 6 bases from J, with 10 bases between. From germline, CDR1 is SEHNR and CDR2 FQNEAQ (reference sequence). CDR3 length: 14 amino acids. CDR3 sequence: CASSLVGTGNEQFF. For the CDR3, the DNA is TGTGCCAGCAGCTTAGTCGGTACAGGCAATGAGCAGTTCTTC. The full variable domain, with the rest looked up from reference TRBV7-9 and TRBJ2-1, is DTGVSQNPRHKITKRGQNVTFRCDPISEHNRLYWYRQTLGQGPEFLTYFQNEAQLEKSRLLSDRFSAERPKGSFSTLEIQRTEQGDSAMYLCASSLVGTGNEQFFGPGTRLTVL.

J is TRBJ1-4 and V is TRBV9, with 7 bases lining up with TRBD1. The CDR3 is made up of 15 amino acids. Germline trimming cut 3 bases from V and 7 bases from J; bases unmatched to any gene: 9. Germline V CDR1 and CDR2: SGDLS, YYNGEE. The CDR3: CASSEAGQQSEKLFF. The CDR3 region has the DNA TGTGCCAGCAGCGAGGCGGGACAGCAGTCTGAAAAACTGTTTTTT.

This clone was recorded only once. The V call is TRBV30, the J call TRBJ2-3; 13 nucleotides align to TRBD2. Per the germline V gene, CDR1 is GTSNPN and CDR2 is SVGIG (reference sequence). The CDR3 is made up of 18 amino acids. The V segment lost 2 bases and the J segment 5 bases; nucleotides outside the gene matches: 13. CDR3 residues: CAWSIGLAGDLREDTQYF. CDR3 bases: TGTGCCTGGAGTATTGGACTAGCGGGGGACTTAAGGGAAGATACGCAGTATTTT.

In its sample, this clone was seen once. CDR3 DNA: TGTGCCAGCTTCAAGGGGGCCCCCGAAGGGCTCGGCTACACCTTC. Protein product: CASFKGAPEGLGYTF. The chain uses TRBV2 and TRBJ1-2; 7 nucleotides match TRBD1. This CDR3 comprises 15 residues. After removal of 8 bases from V and 8 bases from J, the junction contained 17 bases not matched to a gene. Germline loops: CDR1 SNHLY, CDR2 FYNNEI.

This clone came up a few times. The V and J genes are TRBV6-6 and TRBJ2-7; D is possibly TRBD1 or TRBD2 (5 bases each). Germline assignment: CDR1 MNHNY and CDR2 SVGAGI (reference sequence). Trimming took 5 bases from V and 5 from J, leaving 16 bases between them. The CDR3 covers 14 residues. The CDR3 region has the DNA TGTGCCAGCAGTATTTCCGGGGCCGGCAACGAGCAGTACTTC. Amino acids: CASSISGAGNEQYF.

For the CDR3, the DNA is TGTGCCAGCACCGAAGGCACAGGGGTCAATGAGCAGTTCTTC. Translation gives CASTEGTGVNEQFF. This chain joins TRBV27 and TRBJ2-1, with 7 bases identical to TRBD1. The CDR3 is 14 residues long. Germline assignment: CDR1 MNHEY and CDR2 SMNVEV (reference sequence). V shed 7 bases and J 6 bases; nucleotides not matched to a gene: 9.

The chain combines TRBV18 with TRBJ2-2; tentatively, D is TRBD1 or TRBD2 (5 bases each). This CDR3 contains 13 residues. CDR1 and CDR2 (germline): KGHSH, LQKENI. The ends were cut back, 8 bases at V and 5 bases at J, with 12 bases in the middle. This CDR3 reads CASTRWGTGELFF. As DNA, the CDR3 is TGTGCCAGCACGCGCTGGGGGACCGGGGAGCTGTTTTTT.

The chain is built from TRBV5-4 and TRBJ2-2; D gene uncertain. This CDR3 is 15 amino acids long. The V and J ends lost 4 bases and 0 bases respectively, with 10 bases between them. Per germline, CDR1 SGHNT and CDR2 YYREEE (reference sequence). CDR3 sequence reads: CASSPKAANTGELFF. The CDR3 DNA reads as TGTGCCAGCAGCCCGAAGGCGGCGAACACCGGGGAGCTGTTTTTT.

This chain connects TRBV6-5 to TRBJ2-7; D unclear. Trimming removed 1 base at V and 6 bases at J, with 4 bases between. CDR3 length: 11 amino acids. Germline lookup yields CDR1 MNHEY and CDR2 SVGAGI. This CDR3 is CASSYLGEQYF. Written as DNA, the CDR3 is TGTGCCAGCAGTTACTTAGGCGAGCAGTACTTC.

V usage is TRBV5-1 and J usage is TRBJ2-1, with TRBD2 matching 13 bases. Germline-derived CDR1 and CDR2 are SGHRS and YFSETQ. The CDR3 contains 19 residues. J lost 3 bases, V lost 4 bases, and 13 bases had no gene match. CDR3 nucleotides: TGCGCCAGCAGCCCTGGACTAGCGGGGGCCCTACCTAGCTACAATGAGCAGTTCTTC. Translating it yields CASSPGLAGALPSYNEQFF.

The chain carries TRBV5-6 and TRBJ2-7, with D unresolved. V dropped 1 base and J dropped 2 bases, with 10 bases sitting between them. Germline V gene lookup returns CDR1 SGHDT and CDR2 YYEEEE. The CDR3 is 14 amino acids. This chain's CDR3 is CASSLIQPPYEQYF. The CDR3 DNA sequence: TGTGCCAGCAGCTTGATTCAGCCTCCCTACGAGCAGTACTTC.

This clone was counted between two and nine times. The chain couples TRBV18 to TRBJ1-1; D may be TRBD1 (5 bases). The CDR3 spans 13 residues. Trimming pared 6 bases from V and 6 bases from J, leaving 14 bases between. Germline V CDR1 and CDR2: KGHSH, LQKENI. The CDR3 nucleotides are TGTGCCAGCTCCCCTGACAGATCCGCTGAAGCTTTCTTT. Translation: CASSPDRSAEAFF.

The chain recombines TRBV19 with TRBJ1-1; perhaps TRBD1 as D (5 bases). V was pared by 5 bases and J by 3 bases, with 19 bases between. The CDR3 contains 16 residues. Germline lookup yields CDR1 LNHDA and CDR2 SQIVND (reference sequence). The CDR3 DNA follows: TGTGCCAGTAGTTTTTCCGGGACGGATTATTACACTGAAGCTTTCTTT. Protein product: CASSFSGTDYYTEAFF. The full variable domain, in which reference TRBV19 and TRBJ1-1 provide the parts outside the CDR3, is DGGITQSPKYLFRKEGQNVTLSCEQNLNHDAMYWYRQDPGQGLRLIYYSQIVNDFQKGDIAEGYSVSREKKESFPLTVTSAQKNPTAFYLCASSFSGTDYYTEAFFGQGTRLTVV.

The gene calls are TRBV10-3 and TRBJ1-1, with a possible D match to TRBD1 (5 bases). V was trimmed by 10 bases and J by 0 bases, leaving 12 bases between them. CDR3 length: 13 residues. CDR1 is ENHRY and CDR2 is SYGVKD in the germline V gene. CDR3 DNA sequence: TGTGCCAGCCTGGGGGGAATGAACACTGAAGCTTTCTTT. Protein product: CASLGGMNTEAFF.

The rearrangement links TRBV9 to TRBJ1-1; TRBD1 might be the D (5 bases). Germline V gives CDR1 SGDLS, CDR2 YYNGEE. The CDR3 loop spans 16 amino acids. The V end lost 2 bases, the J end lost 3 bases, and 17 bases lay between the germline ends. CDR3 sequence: CASSVSWGTGDTEAFF. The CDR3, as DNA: TGTGCCAGCAGCGTTTCATGGGGCACCGGGGACACTGAAGCTTTCTTT.

CDR3: CSVRMSGTGGSYSNQPQHF. The CDR3, as DNA: TGCAGCGTTCGAATGTCCGGGACAGGGGGCTCATATAGCAATCAGCCCCAGCATTTT. The gene calls are TRBV29-1 and TRBJ1-5; 12 bases line up with TRBD1. The V gene end was trimmed by 5 bases and the J gene end by 0 bases; junction bases not matched to a gene: 14. This CDR3 has 19 residues. Germline V gene lookup returns CDR1 SQVTM and CDR2 ANQGSEA.

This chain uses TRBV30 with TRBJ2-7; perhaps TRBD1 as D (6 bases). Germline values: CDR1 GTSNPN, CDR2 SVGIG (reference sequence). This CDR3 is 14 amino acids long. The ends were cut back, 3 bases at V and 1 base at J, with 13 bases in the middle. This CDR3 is CAWRTTGASYEQYF. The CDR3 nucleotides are TGTGCCTGGAGGACGACAGGAGCTTCCTACGAGCAGTACTTC. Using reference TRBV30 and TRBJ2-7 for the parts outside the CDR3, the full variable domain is SQTIHQWPATLVQPVGSPLSLECTVEGTSNPNLYWYRQAAGRGLQLLFYSVGIGQISSEVPQNLSASRPQDRQFILSSKKLLLSDSGFYLCAWRTTGASYEQYFGPGTRLTVT.

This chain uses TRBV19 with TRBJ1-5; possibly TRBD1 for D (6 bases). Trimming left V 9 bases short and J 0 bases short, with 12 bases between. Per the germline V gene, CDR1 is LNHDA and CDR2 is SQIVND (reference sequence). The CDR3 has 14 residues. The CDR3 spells CASRYRASNQPQHF. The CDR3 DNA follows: TGTGCCAGCCGATACAGGGCTAGCAATCAGCCCCAGCATTTT.

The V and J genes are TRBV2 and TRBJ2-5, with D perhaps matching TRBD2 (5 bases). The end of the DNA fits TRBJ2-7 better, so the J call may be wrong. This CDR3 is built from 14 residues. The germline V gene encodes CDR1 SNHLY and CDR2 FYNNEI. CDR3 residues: CASSEGTGSYEQYF. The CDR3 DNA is TGTGCCAGCAGTGAAGGGACGGGGAGCTACGAGCAGTACTTC.

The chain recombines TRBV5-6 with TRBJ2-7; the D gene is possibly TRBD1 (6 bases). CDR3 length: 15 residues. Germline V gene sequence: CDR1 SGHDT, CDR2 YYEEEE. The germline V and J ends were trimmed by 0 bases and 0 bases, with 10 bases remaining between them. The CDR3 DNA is TGTGCCAGCAGCTTGGTTGGACAGTCCTCCTACGAGCAGTACTTC. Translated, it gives CASSLVGQSSYEQYF.

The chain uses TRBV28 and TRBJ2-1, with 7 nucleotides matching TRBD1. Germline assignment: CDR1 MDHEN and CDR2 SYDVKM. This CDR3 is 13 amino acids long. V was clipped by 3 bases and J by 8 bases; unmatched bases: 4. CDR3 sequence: CASSLITGDEQFF. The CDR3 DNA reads TGTGCCAGCAGTTTGATCACAGGGGATGAGCAGTTCTTC.

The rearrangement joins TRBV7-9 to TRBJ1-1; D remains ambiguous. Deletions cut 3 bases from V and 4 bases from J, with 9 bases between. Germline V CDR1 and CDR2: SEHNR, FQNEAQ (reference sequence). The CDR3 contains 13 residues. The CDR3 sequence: CASSLQVATEAFF. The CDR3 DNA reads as TGTGCCAGCAGCTTGCAGGTAGCCACTGAAGCTTTCTTT.

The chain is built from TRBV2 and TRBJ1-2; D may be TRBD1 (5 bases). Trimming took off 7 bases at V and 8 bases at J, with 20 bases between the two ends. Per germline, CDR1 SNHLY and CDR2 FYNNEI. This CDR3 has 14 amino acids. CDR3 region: CASTPDFGGGGYTF. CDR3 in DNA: TGTGCCAGCACCCCGGATTTCGGGGGGGGAGGCTACACCTTC. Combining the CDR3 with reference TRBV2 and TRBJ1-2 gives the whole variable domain EPEVTQTPSHQVTQMGQEVILRCVPISNHLYFYWYRQILGQKVEFLVSFYNNEISEKSEIFDDQFSVERPDGSNFTLKIRSTKLEDSAMYFCASTPDFGGGGYTFGSGTRLTVV.

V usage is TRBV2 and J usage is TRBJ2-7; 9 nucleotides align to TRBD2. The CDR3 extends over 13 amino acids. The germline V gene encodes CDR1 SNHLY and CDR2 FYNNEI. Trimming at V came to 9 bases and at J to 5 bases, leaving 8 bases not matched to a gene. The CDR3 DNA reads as TGTGCCAGAAGGCGGGGGGGGGCGGACGAGCAGTACTTC. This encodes CARRRGGADEQYF.

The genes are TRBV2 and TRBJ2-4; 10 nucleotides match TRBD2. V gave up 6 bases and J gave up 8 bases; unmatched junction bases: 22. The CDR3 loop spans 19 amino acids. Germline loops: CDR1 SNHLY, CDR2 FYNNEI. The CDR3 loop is CASRTDTRWGGLAPDIQYF. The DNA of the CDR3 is TGTGCCAGCAGAACGGACACCCGATGGGGGGGACTAGCGCCAGACATTCAGTACTTC.

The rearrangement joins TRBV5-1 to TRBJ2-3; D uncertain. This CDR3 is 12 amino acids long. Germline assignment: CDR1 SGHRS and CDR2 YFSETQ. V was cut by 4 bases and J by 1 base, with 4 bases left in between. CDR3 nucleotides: TGCGCCAGCAGCCCTCGCACAGATACGCAGTATTTT. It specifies CASSPRTDTQYF.

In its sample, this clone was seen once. The CDR3 region has the DNA TGTGCCAGCAGTGACGTGGGGACATTTGAAGCTTTCTTT. Translation: CASSDVGTFEAFF. The chain carries TRBV2 and TRBJ1-1, with a weak D call TRBD1 (6 bases). The V gene's germline CDR1 is SNHLY and CDR2 FYNNEI. Deletions cut 3 bases from V and 7 bases from J, with 12 bases between. The CDR3 runs 13 residues.

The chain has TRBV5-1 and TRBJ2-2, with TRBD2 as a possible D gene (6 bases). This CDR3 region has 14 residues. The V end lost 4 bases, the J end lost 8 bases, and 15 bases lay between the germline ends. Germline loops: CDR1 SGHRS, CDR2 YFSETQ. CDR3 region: CASSPTAGFGELFF. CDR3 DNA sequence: TGCGCCAGCAGCCCAACAGCGGGTTTTGGGGAGCTGTTTTTT.

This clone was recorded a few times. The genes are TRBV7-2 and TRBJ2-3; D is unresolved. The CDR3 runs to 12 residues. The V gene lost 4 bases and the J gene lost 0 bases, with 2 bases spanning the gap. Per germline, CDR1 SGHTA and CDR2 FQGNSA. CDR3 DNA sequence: TGTGCCAGCAGCTCTAGCACAGATACGCAGTATTTT. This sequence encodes CASSSSTDTQYF. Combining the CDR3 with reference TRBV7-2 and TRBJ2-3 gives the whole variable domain GAGVSQSPSNKVTEKGKDVELRCDPISGHTALYWYRQSLGQGLEFLIYFQGNSAPDKSGLPSDRFSAERTGGSVSTLTIQRTQQEDSAVYLCASSSSTDTQYFGPGTRLTVL.

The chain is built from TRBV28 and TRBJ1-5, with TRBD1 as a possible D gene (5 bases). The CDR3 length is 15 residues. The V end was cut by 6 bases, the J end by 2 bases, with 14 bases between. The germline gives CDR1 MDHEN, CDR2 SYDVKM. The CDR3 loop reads CASSTRGLGNQPQHF. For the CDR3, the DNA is TGTGCCAGCAGCACTCGGGGGTTGGGCAATCAGCCCCAGCATTTT.